Sequencing of this TCR beta chain was carried out in a study of T cell repertoires in cytomegalovirus infection. On this clonotype: Its cognate antigen is unknown.

Study results and caveats: In two of eight donors, the top clonotype was HLA-C-restricted CMV-specific.

MiXCR, applied by TCRdb to the reads, yields one record per CDR3 protein. Here the sample spans a few hundred thousand distinct CDR3 sequences, roughly 43% being singletons. V lost 5 bases, J lost 7 bases, and 6 bases stayed unmatched. The CDR3 is 15 amino acids. Germline CDR1 is LNHDA and CDR2 is SQIVND (reference sequence). This TCR came from a human donor in good health (CMV status not recorded). Some clones in this sample may be carry-over from other donors' samples. Sequenced material: cultured PBMCs, taken from culture after CMV antigen stimulation. The chain recombines TRBV19 with TRBJ2-1; 12 positions match TRBD2. CDR3 loop: CASSFGLAGTNEQFF. CDR3 bases: TGTGCCAGTAGTTTTGGACTAGCGGGAACTAATGAGCAGTTCTTC.